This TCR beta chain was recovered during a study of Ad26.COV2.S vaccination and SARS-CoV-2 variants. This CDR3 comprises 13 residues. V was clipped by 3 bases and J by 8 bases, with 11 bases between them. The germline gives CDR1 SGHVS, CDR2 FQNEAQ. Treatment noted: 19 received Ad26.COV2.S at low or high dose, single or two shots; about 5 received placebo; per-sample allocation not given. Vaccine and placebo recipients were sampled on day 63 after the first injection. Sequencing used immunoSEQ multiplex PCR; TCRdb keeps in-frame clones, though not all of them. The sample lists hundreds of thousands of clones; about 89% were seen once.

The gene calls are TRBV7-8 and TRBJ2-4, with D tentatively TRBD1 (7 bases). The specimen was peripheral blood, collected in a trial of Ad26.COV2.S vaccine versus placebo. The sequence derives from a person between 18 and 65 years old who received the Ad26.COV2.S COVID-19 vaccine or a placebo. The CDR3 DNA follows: TGTGCCAGCAGCTTGGAGGGGGCAGACATTCAGTACTTC. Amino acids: CASSLEGADIQYF.